This TCR beta chain was documented in a study of spatial heterogeneity in lung cancer. Study at large: Sequencing was performed on follow-up PBMC samples when available, collected at a median of around two years after resection.

V lost 3 bases, J lost 2 bases, and 8 bases stayed unmatched. This CDR3 has 16 amino acids. Germline V gene lookup returns CDR1 MDHEN and CDR2 SYDVKM. Documented time point: blood at routine non-recurrence follow-up after resection. No cells were sorted before sequencing. The whole RNA sequenced was extracted from tumor, nontumor lung or frozen PBMC. Every individual TCR cDNA molecule carried its own unique molecular identifier, which allowed correction of PCR and sequencing errors. TCRdb passed the 5' RACE reads through MiXCR, listing each CDR3 protein once. This table holds about 20,000 distinct CDR3 sequences, 9% to 10% found once.

V gene TRBV28 combines with J gene TRBJ2-7, with 9 bases identical to TRBD2. This sequence was found in a female donor with early-stage non-small cell lung cancer. Sequenced material: PBMCs, taken at follow-up. The CDR3 loop reads CASSFGPSGATYEQYF. In DNA, the CDR3 is TGTGCCAGCAGTTTTGGGCCTAGCGGGGCCACCTACGAGCAGTACTTC.